This T cell receptor beta chain was obtained from a study of early T cells in non-severe SARS-CoV-2 infection. The V end lost 2 bases, the J end lost 2 bases, and 12 bases lay between the germline ends. Germline loops: CDR1 MNHEY, CDR2 SVGAGI. There are 15 residues in the CDR3. TCRdb reprocessed the 5' RACE reads via MiXCR and lists one record per CDR3 protein. Among 120,000 or so distinct CDR3 sequences listed, roughly 13% were seen once. V gene TRBV6-5 combines with J gene TRBJ1-2, with D maybe TRBD1 (5 bases). The input for sequencing was whole blood, taken at baseline. The clonotype comes from an adult who was a healthcare worker with PCR-confirmed SARS-CoV-2 infection or an uninfected control (not recorded which). The CDR3 loop reads CASSYRQGRNYGYTF. The DNA of the CDR3 is TGTGCCAGCAGTTACAGGCAGGGTAGGAACTATGGCTACACCTTC.